Included here is one T cell receptor beta chain sequence, with context. Selected pancreatic ductal adenocarcinoma patients had undergone surgery without neoadjuvant therapy. These data belong to a study of T cells in pancreatic ductal adenocarcinoma. Profiled with immunoSEQ multiplex PCR; TCRdb holds only in-frame clones, not every one. The profile shows around 31,000 clones, more than 80% of them singletons. The CDR3 runs to 14 residues. Germline CDR1 reads SGHAT; CDR2 reads FQNNGV. V was cut by 1 base and J by 8 bases, with 9 bases left in between. Sequences were obtained from PBMCs. The sequence was collected from a human donor with pancreatic ductal adenocarcinoma. The V gene is TRBV11-2, the J gene TRBJ1-6; no reliable D call. The chain's CDR3 is CASSLGQLYSPLHF. For the CDR3, the DNA is TGTGCCAGCAGCTTAGGCCAGCTCTATTCACCCCTCCACTTT.